This is a list of T cell receptor beta chains from one sample in a study of CD8 T cells in Susac syndrome. Each CDR3 protein gets one entry after TCRdb re-called the immunoSEQ multiplex PCR reads with MiXCR. Of approximately 150,000 distinct CDR3 sequences in the sample, approximately 94% were seen once. The sequenced material came from CD4+ T cells from PBMCs. These receptors were collected from a human donor with Susac syndrome. Each CDR3 is given with its conserved first and last residue. Each record gives: V gene, J gene, D gene, clone size, CDR3 DNA, CDR3 protein. A D gene is named only where the DNA matches it firmly. Clone size is given for some rows only: seen once, a few or many times, or a class if the clone is expanded.

v_call: TRBV3-1
j_call: TRBJ1-1
d_call: .
clone_size: .
cdr3_nt: TGTGCCAGCAGCCAAGCAGAAAACACTGAAGCTTTCTTT
cdr3_aa: CASSQAENTEAFF

v_call: TRBV12-3/TRBV12-4
j_call: TRBJ2-2
d_call: TRBD2
clone_size: .
cdr3_nt: TGTGCCAGCAGGGCTCGGACTAGCGGTTTGACCGGGGAGCTGTTTTTT
cdr3_aa: CASRARTSGLTGELFF

v_call: TRBV20-1
j_call: TRBJ2-7
d_call: TRBD2
clone_size: few
cdr3_nt: TGCAGTGCTAGAGATGGGTCCGGACTAGCGGGCGAGCAGTACTTC
cdr3_aa: CSARDGSGLAGEQYF

v_call: TRBV28
j_call: TRBJ1-2
d_call: .
clone_size: .
cdr3_nt: TGTGCCAGCATCTCGGGGGCATTGGAGGGCTACACCTTC
cdr3_aa: CASISGALEGYTF

v_call: TRBV3-1
j_call: TRBJ1-5
d_call: .
clone_size: .
cdr3_nt: TGTGCCAGCAGCCAAGATACGATCAAGCCCCAGCATTTT
cdr3_aa: CASSQDTIKPQHF

v_call: TRBV20-1
j_call: TRBJ1-1
d_call: .
clone_size: .
cdr3_nt: TGCAGTGCTAGAGATCGGGGTGGGCCGTCCCGCTTT
cdr3_aa: CSARDRGGPSRF

v_call: TRBV5-1
j_call: TRBJ2-1
d_call: .
clone_size: once
cdr3_nt: TGCGCCAGCAAGACCAGCGGTACTCCTGGCCCCTACAATGAGCAGTTCTTC
cdr3_aa: CASKTSGTPGPYNEQFF

v_call: TRBV27
j_call: TRBJ2-7
d_call: .
clone_size: .
cdr3_nt: TGTGCCAGCAGTTCGGAGTGGAAACGGGCCGAGCAGTACTTC
cdr3_aa: CASSSEWKRAEQYF

v_call: TRBV19
j_call: TRBJ2-3
d_call: TRBD2
clone_size: .
cdr3_nt: TGTGCCAGTACTAGCGGGAGAAATACGCAGTATTTT
cdr3_aa: CASTSGRNTQYF

v_call: TRBV2
j_call: TRBJ2-7
d_call: .
clone_size: once
cdr3_nt: TGTGCCAGCAGGAGGGAGATAACGCTTCGGAACGAGCAGTACTTC
cdr3_aa: CASRREITLRNEQYF

v_call: TRBV27
j_call: TRBJ2-7
d_call: .
clone_size: once
cdr3_nt: TGTGCCAGCGGTTTTACAGGAAACGAGCAGTACTTC
cdr3_aa: CASGFTGNEQYF

v_call: TRBV5-1
j_call: TRBJ1-2
d_call: .
clone_size: once
cdr3_nt: TGCGCCAGCAGCCAACAGGGATGGCTAGGCTACACCTTC
cdr3_aa: CASSQQGWLGYTF

v_call: TRBV25-1
j_call: TRBJ1-5
d_call: .
clone_size: .
cdr3_nt: TGTGCCAGCGGGGACGGGAATCAGCCCCAGCATTTT
cdr3_aa: CASGDGNQPQHF

v_call: TRBV20-1
j_call: TRBJ2-3
d_call: .
clone_size: .
cdr3_nt: TGCAGTGTAGGGCAGACAGATACGCAGTATTTT
cdr3_aa: CSVGQTDTQYF

v_call: TRBV18
j_call: TRBJ1-1
d_call: .
clone_size: .
cdr3_nt: TGTGCCAGCTCACCCGAGAGAGGCACTGAAGCTTTCTTT
cdr3_aa: CASSPERGTEAFF

v_call: TRBV23-1
j_call: TRBJ1-2
d_call: .
clone_size: .
cdr3_nt: TGCGCCACCCGACAGTGGAAGGCTGCCTATGGCTACACCTTC
cdr3_aa: CATRQWKAAYGYTF

v_call: TRBV7-2
j_call: TRBJ1-3
d_call: .
clone_size: .
cdr3_nt: TGTGCCAGGCGAAACACCATATATTTT
cdr3_aa: CARRNTIYF

v_call: TRBV11-3
j_call: TRBJ2-5
d_call: .
clone_size: .
cdr3_nt: TGTGCCAGCAGCTTGGGGAGTGAAGAGACCCAGTACTTC
cdr3_aa: CASSLGSEETQYF

v_call: TRBV29-1
j_call: TRBJ2-5
d_call: .
clone_size: .
cdr3_nt: TGCAGCGTCCGGACTGTCCGGGAGACCCAGTACTTC
cdr3_aa: CSVRTVRETQYF

v_call: TRBV4-2
j_call: TRBJ1-6
d_call: TRBD1
clone_size: .
cdr3_nt: TGTGCCAGCAGCCAACACTTTGGACAGGGGAATTCACCCCTCCACTTT
cdr3_aa: CASSQHFGQGNSPLHF

v_call: TRBV3-1
j_call: TRBJ2-5
d_call: .
clone_size: .
cdr3_nt: TGTGCCAGCAGCCAAGGAGGAGTGGCGGGGACCCAGTACTTC
cdr3_aa: CASSQGGVAGTQYF

v_call: TRBV9
j_call: TRBJ2-2
d_call: .
clone_size: .
cdr3_nt: TGTGCCAGCAGCGCGAGCCTACCCGGGGAGCTGTTTTTT
cdr3_aa: CASSASLPGELFF